In this sample, the clone carrying this TCR beta chain turned up a few times. As processed by the authors: Reference gene primer amplification gave nucleated cell count estimates. Profiled with immunoSEQ multiplex PCR; TCRdb holds only in-frame clones, not every one. The DNA gave D and trimming, while V, J and clone size come from that table. The sample has 95,000 to 150,000 clones; about 79% are singletons. These data belong to a study of blood T cell repertoires in COVID-19. Study-level background: There were acute and convalescent COVID-19 samples, and they came from the United States, Italy and Spain. The cDNA or gDNA used as material had been derived from T cells, B-cell-depleted T cells, or PBMCs.

This CDR3 is 15 amino acids long. V lost 4 bases to trimming and J lost 2 bases, with 16 bases between them. Germline-derived CDR1 and CDR2 are SGHRS and YFSETQ. Sample: peripheral blood. This clonotype was obtained from a woman aged 70-85 years with acute or convalescent COVID-19. The chain carries TRBV5-1 and TRBJ2-7; D perhaps matches TRBD2 (6 bases). CDR3 loop: CASSGHLGGAYEQYF. CDR3 sequence (DNA): TGCGCCAGCAGCGGACACCTCGGGGGTGCCTACGAGCAGTACTTC. Based on the CDR3 plus reference TRBV5-1 and TRBJ2-7, the full variable domain is KAGVTQTPRYLIKTRGQQVTLSCSPISGHRSVSWYQQTPGQGLQFLFEYFSETQRNKGNFPGRFSGRQFSNSRSEMNVSTLELGDSALYLCASSGHLGGAYEQYFGPGTRLTVT.